This is a list of T cell receptor beta chains from one sample in a study of blood T cell repertoires in COVID-19. Produced via immunoSEQ multiplex PCR; TCRdb's table is partial and in-frame only. The sample includes 200,000 to 250,000 clones, 88% of them seen just once. Sample: PBMCs or T cells enriched from blood (not recorded which). The receptors were sampled from a woman aged 25 to 45 who had recovered from COVID-19. Each CDR3 is given with its conserved first and last residue. D genes are given only for firm matches. Where a row states a size, it is once, few, many or the class of an expanded clone; other rows omit it.

D: .; J: TRBJ1-6; V: TRBV27; size: .; CDR3: CASSFSGSSYNSPLHF; DNA: TGTGCCAGCAGTTTTTCCGGGAGCTCCTATAATTCACCCCTCCACTTT
D: TRBD1; J: TRBJ1-4; V: TRBV10-3; size: .; CDR3: CAISERAQGQGASNEKLFF; DNA: TGTGCCATCAGTGAGCGGGCCCAAGGACAGGGGGCTAGTAATGAAAAACTGTTTTTT
D: TRBD1; J: TRBJ2-2; V: TRBV12-5; size: .; CDR3: CASAIGQGGTGELFF; DNA: TGTGCTAGTGCCATCGGACAGGGGGGAACCGGGGAGCTGTTTTTT
D: .; J: TRBJ1-1; V: TRBV7-9; size: .; CDR3: CASKRPNTEAFF; DNA: TGTGCCAGCAAGAGGCCGAACACTGAAGCTTTCTTT
D: .; J: TRBJ2-5; V: TRBV7-3; size: once; CDR3: CASSSGQNQETQYF; DNA: TGTGCCAGCAGCTCAGGACAGAACCAAGAGACCCAGTACTTC
D: .; J: TRBJ2-5; V: TRBV7-6; size: .; CDR3: CASSPRDVSTMHGTQYF; DNA: TGTGCCAGCAGCCCGCGGGACGTAAGCACTATGCACGGGACCCAGTACTTC
D: .; J: TRBJ1-5; V: TRBV5-8; size: .; CDR3: CASSFSISGQPQHF; DNA: TGTGCCAGCAGCTTTAGTATCTCAGGGCAGCCCCAGCATTTT
D: TRBD1; J: TRBJ1-2; V: TRBV3-1/TRBV3-2; size: .; CDR3: CASSHLFPGQGYGYTF; DNA: TGTGCCAGCAGCCACCTCTTCCCGGGACAGGGGTACGGCTACACCTTC
D: .; J: TRBJ2-7; V: TRBV19; size: .; CDR3: CASRGGGSTYEQYF; DNA: TGTGCCAGTAGAGGGGGGGGGAGCACCTACGAGCAGTACTTC
D: .; J: TRBJ1-6; V: TRBV7-6; size: once; CDR3: CASSFTPGEGRSYNSPLHF; DNA: TGTGCCAGCAGCTTTACCCCTGGGGAGGGGCGCTCCTATAATTCACCCCTCCACTTT
D: .; J: TRBJ1-4; V: TRBV7-9; size: .; CDR3: CASSLGGGATNEKLFF; DNA: TGTGCCAGCAGCTTGGGTGGAGGAGCAACTAATGAAAAACTGTTTTTT
D: TRBD2; J: TRBJ2-1; V: TRBV7-2; size: .; CDR3: CASSFPGLAVMSSYNEQFF; DNA: TGTGCCAGCAGCTTCCCCGGACTAGCGGTTATGAGCTCCTACAATGAGCAGTTCTTC
D: .; J: TRBJ2-5; V: TRBV15; size: .; CDR3: CATSRDVGQWGETQYF; DNA: TGTGCCACCAGCAGAGATGTGGGACAATGGGGAGAGACCCAGTACTTC
D: TRBD1; J: TRBJ2-2; V: TRBV18; size: .; CDR3: CASSLRTGTNTGELFF; DNA: TGTGCCAGCTCACTACGGACAGGGACGAACACCGGGGAGCTGTTTTTT
D: TRBD1; J: TRBJ1-4; V: TRBV9; size: .; CDR3: CASSARGDRGNEKLFF; DNA: TGTGCCAGCAGCGCAAGAGGAGACAGGGGAAATGAAAAACTGTTTTTT
D: TRBD1; J: TRBJ1-4; V: TRBV4-1; size: .; CDR3: CASSQDVGQGWEKLFF; DNA: TGCGCCAGCAGCCAAGATGTGGGACAGGGTTGGGAAAAACTGTTTTTT
D: .; J: TRBJ2-7; V: TRBV5-6; size: .; CDR3: CASSSTGGASYEQYF; DNA: TGTGCCAGCAGCTCAACAGGGGGGGCAAGTTACGAGCAGTACTTC
D: TRBD2; J: TRBJ2-5; V: TRBV11-2; size: .; CDR3: CASSSLAGGAETQYF; DNA: TGTGCCAGCAGCTCCTTAGCGGGGGGCGCAGAGACCCAGTACTTC
D: TRBD2; J: TRBJ2-7; V: TRBV14; size: .; CDR3: CASSHLPGDSGGYEQYF; DNA: TGTGCCAGCAGCCACCTCCCAGGGGATAGCGGGGGATACGAGCAGTACTTC
D: TRBD1; J: TRBJ1-1; V: TRBV9; size: .; CDR3: CASSVGRGRENTEAFF; DNA: TGTGCCAGCAGCGTAGGGAGGGGGCGAGAGAACACTGAAGCTTTCTTT
D: TRBD2; J: TRBJ2-6; V: TRBV7-3; size: .; CDR3: CASSTPSGRYSGANVLTF; DNA: TGTGCCAGCAGCACCCCTAGCGGGCGCTACTCTGGGGCCAACGTCCTGACTTTC
D: .; J: TRBJ2-6; V: TRBV18; size: .; CDR3: CASSPQQGNSGANVLTF; DNA: TGTGCCAGCTCACCGCAACAGGGTAACTCTGGGGCCAACGTCCTGACTTTC
D: .; J: TRBJ1-3; V: TRBV18; size: few; CDR3: CASSPGRGTNTIYF; DNA: TGTGCCAGCTCACCAGGCAGGGGCACAAACACCATATATTTT
D: .; J: TRBJ1-1; V: TRBV4-3; size: once; CDR3: CASSQDRVDTEAFF; DNA: TGCGCCAGCAGCCAAGACAGGGTGGATACTGAAGCTTTCTTT
D: TRBD1; J: TRBJ2-7; V: TRBV3-1/TRBV3-2; size: .; CDR3: CASTPGTAEQYF; DNA: TGTGCCAGCACGCCCGGGACAGCCGAGCAGTACTTC
D: .; J: TRBJ2-1; V: TRBV9; size: .; CDR3: CASSARITTTSYNEQFF; DNA: TGTGCCAGCAGCGCCCGGATAACTACGACCTCCTACAATGAGCAGTTCTTC
D: .; J: TRBJ1-5; V: TRBV9; size: .; CDR3: CASSVGGDHQPQHF; DNA: TGTGCCAGCAGCGTAGGGGGGGATCATCAGCCCCAGCATTTT
D: TRBD1; J: TRBJ2-6; V: TRBV7-9; size: once; CDR3: CASSLLYRGYPTGANVLTF; DNA: TGTGCCAGCAGCTTATTATACAGGGGGTATCCTACTGGGGCCAACGTCCTGACTTTC
D: TRBD2; J: TRBJ2-6; V: TRBV5-6; size: .; CDR3: CASSPGGAGANVLTF; DNA: TGTGCCAGCAGCCCGGGGGGGGCTGGGGCCAACGTCCTGACTTTC
D: TRBD2; J: TRBJ2-3; V: TRBV11-1; size: .; CDR3: CASSLARRGGPDTQYF; DNA: TGTGCCAGCAGCTTAGCTCGGCGGGGGGGCCCAGATACGCAGTATTTT
D: TRBD1; J: TRBJ1-6; V: TRBV3-1/TRBV3-2; size: few; CDR3: CASSQGPGQPNSPLHF; DNA: TGTGCCAGCAGCCAAGGTCCGGGACAGCCTAATTCACCCCTCCACTTT
D: TRBD1; J: TRBJ1-4; V: TRBV6-5; size: .; CDR3: CASSLRGQGGEKLFF; DNA: TGTGCCAGCAGTTTACGGGGACAGGGCGGCGAAAAACTGTTTTTT
D: TRBD1; J: TRBJ1-6; V: TRBV7-6; size: .; CDR3: CASSSDRDRGPSPLHF; DNA: TGTGCCAGCAGCTCAGACCGGGACAGGGGGCCTTCACCCCTCCACTTT
D: TRBD1; J: TRBJ2-7; V: TRBV10-1; size: .; CDR3: CASRRTGYSYEQYF; DNA: TGCGCCAGCAGAAGGACAGGGTACTCCTACGAGCAGTACTTC
D: TRBD1; J: TRBJ1-5; V: TRBV28; size: .; CDR3: CASSNTGGSNQPQHF; DNA: TGTGCCAGCAGTAATACAGGGGGCTCCAATCAGCCCCAGCATTTT
D: .; J: TRBJ2-7; V: TRBV27; size: .; CDR3: CASSPGAYEQYF; DNA: TGTGCCAGCAGTCCAGGGGCCTACGAGCAGTACTTC
D: .; J: TRBJ2-5; V: TRBV12-3/TRBV12-4; size: .; CDR3: CASSNRVEETQYF; DNA: TGTGCCAGCAGTAACAGGGTAGAAGAGACCCAGTACTTC
D: TRBD1; J: TRBJ1-2; V: TRBV27; size: .; CDR3: CASSETGSYGYTF; DNA: TGTGCCAGCAGTGAGACAGGGAGCTATGGCTACACCTTC
D: .; J: TRBJ2-2; V: TRBV7-7; size: .; CDR3: CASSFSGGPTGTGELFF; DNA: TGTGCCAGCAGCTTTAGTGGGGGCCCTACAGGGACCGGGGAGCTGTTTTTT
D: TRBD1; J: TRBJ1-2; V: TRBV19; size: few; CDR3: CASRFDRGESYGYTF; DNA: TGTGCCAGTAGGTTCGACAGGGGGGAAAGCTATGGCTACACCTTC
D: .; J: TRBJ2-5; V: TRBV4-1; size: .; CDR3: CASSYMWGEETQYF; DNA: TGCGCCAGCAGCTACATGTGGGGGGAGGAGACCCAGTACTTC
D: .; J: TRBJ1-1; V: TRBV5-8; size: .; CDR3: CASSWTPPGTFF; DNA: TGTGCCAGCAGCTGGACGCCTCCGGGGACTTTCTTT
D: .; J: TRBJ2-5; V: TRBV3-1/TRBV3-2; size: .; CDR3: CASSRGGEETQYF; DNA: TGTGCCAGCAGCCGGGGCGGGGAGGAGACCCAGTACTTC
D: .; J: TRBJ2-1; V: TRBV7-3; size: .; CDR3: CASSLLGQNNEQFF; DNA: TGTGCCAGCAGCTTACTGGGGCAAAACAATGAGCAGTTCTTC
D: .; J: TRBJ2-7; V: TRBV21-1; size: .; CDR3: CASSSPGPSGDYFYEQYF; DNA: TGTGCCAGCAGCTCCCCTGGGCCTAGCGGTGACTACTTCTACGAGCAGTACTTC
D: .; J: TRBJ1-1; V: TRBV6-4; size: few; CDR3: CASSEDLNTEAFF; DNA: TGTGCCAGCAGTGAGGACTTGAACACTGAAGCTTTCTTT
D: .; J: TRBJ1-4; V: TRBV6-6; size: .; CDR3: CASSPRGFNEKLFF; DNA: TGTGCCAGCAGCCCCCGGGGGTTTAATGAAAAACTGTTTTTT
D: .; J: TRBJ1-2; V: TRBV3-1/TRBV3-2; size: .; CDR3: CASSQESGSDGYTF; DNA: TGTGCCAGCAGCCAAGAGTCGGGGAGTGATGGCTACACCTTC
D: .; J: TRBJ1-1; V: TRBV11-3; size: .; CDR3: CASRPGVIQNTEAFF; DNA: TGTGCCAGCAGACCAGGGGTCATCCAGAACACTGAAGCTTTCTTT